This is a list of T cell receptor beta chains from one sample in a study of breast tumors, draining lymph nodes, adjacent tissues. TCRdb ran MiXCR on the multiplex PCR reads and lists one entry per CDR3 protein. The sample has about 180,000 distinct CDR3 sequences; 30% to 40% are singletons. The sequencing input was axillary lymph node tissue. These receptors all stem from a female donor with breast cancer. Some clones in this sample may be carry-over from other donors' samples. CDR3s include the opening cysteine and the closing phenylalanine or tryptophan. The D gene is left open where the match is weak. Size is stated for part of the rows, as once, few or many counts, or as a class when the clone is expanded.

J gene,V gene,clone size,D gene,CDR3 length,CDR3 DNA,CDR3 protein
TRBJ2-1,TRBV20-1,many,NA,15,TGCAGTGCTAGAACGGACTGGGGGTTGACCAATGAGCAGTTCTTC,CSARTDWGLTNEQFF
TRBJ2-5,TRBV7-8,NA,TRBD2,15,TGTGCCAGCAGGCCCATAGCGGGACTGACAGATACGCAGCACTTC,CASRPIAGLTDTQHF
TRBJ1-2,TRBV5-1,many,NA,12,TGCGCCAGCAGCTGGGAGGGGGATGGCTACACCTTC,CASSWEGDGYTF
TRBJ2-7,TRBV5-1,many,NA,14,TGCGCCAGCAGCTTCCGCTACCCGGCCGGTGAGCAGTACTTC,CASSFRYPAGEQYF
TRBJ1-5,TRBV5-6,many,NA,10,TGTGCCTCCGTTAATCAGCCCCAGCATTTT,CASVNQPQHF
TRBJ2-1,TRBV7-2,many,TRBD2,17,TGTGCCAGCAGTCTCCTCCTCATAGCGGGGGGGGGAGGTGAGCAGTTCTTC,CASSLLLIAGGGGEQFF
TRBJ2-1,TRBV7-6,NA,NA,15,TGTGCCAGCATTCCTCAACCGAGCTCCTACAATGAGCAGTTCTTC,CASIPQPSSYNEQFF
TRBJ2-2,TRBV2,NA,NA,12,TGTGCCAGCAGTCGAGTTGGCGGGGAGCTGTTTTTT,CASSRVGGELFF
TRBJ2-3,TRBV5-8,many,TRBD1,12,TGTGCAATGACAGGGGTCCCAGATACGCAGTATTTT,CAMTGVPDTQYF
TRBJ2-2,TRBV5-4,many,NA,15,TGTGCCAGCAGCCCGTCCGTGACTGGAACCGGGGAGCTGTTTTTT,CASSPSVTGTGELFF
TRBJ1-5,TRBV2,many,NA,15,TGTGCCAGCAGTGAGGCACTCGGTCGGAATCAGCCCCAGCATTTT,CASSEALGRNQPQHF
TRBJ2-6,TRBV12-3/TRBV12-4,many,TRBD1,18,TGTGCCAGCAGCCAAACAGGGGGCCGGGGCTCTGGGGCCAACGTCCTGACTTTC,CASSQTGGRGSGANVLTF
TRBJ1-6,TRBV18,NA,NA,10,TGTGCCAGCTCACCGGGACCATCCCACTTT,CASSPGPSHF
TRBJ1-3,TRBV9,many,NA,17,TGTGCCAGCAGCGTAGCGGACAGATCATTACTTGGAAACACCATATATTTT,CASSVADRSLLGNTIYF
TRBJ1-5,TRBV7-2,many,TRBD1,15,TGTGCCAGCAGCTTGAGACAGGGGGTAGGTCAGCCCCAGCATTTT,CASSLRQGVGQPQHF
TRBJ2-1,TRBV9,many,NA,12,TGTGCCAGCAGCGCACTTACCCCCGGGCAGTTCTTC,CASSALTPGQFF